Given below is one T cell receptor (beta chain) in context. The antigen remains unidentified. TCRdb's table, derived via immunoSEQ multiplex PCR, lists solely in-frame clones and lacks some. The sample has 10,000 or so clones, around 89% seen once; the top ten hold just under 7.5%. Time point in this sample: pre-treatment baseline. No patient had earlier systemic cancer treatment, concurrent immunosuppressants, or another active cancer. The data stem from a study of blood T cell dynamics during melanoma immunotherapy. Study-level background: First-line therapy was either pembrolizumab or nivolumab with ipilimumab for metastatic melanoma.

The germline gives CDR1 SGHRS, CDR2 YFSETQ. The CDR3 spans 19 residues. Trimming removed 4 bases from V and 3 bases from J; junction bases left unmatched: 14. Study outcomes and limitations: Disease-control patients' PBMC repertoires became either more clonal or more diverse at W3.

This TCR came from a human donor with melanoma. The sequences come from blood, collected from a patient treated with checkpoint blockade. J is TRBJ2-5 and V is TRBV5-1, with 14 bases aligning to TRBD2. The CDR3 region has the DNA TGCGCCAGCAGCCGGGGACTAGCGGGAGCCTCACCGGCAAAAGAGACCCAGTACTTC. Translated, it gives CASSRGLAGASPAKETQYF.